A single T cell receptor (beta chain) is shown here with its context. Its matching antigen is unknown. TCRdb redid the calling of the reads with MiXCR, one entry per CDR3 protein. The data show fewer than 550,000 distinct CDR3 sequences, around a quarter seen once. Unmatched junction bases numbered 10, after V lost 4 bases and J lost 2 bases. The CDR3 extends over 17 amino acids. Germline loops: CDR1 MGHRA, CDR2 YSYEKL. This specimen comes from a study of T cell repertoires in cytomegalovirus infection. About the study: CMV infection together with matching HLA type was indicated by public TCR beta signatures.

Study-wide findings and caveats: Summed frequency of shared TCR beta families picked out CMV carriers who also had the relevant HLA. HLA-C-restricted CMV clonotypes gave the most frequent clonotype in two of eight donors.

The sequence was collected from a human donor in good health (CMV status not recorded). Some clones in this sample may be carry-over from other donors' samples. The sample was PBMCs. This rearrangement joins TRBV4-1 to TRBJ2-3; 9 positions match TRBD1. The CDR3 loop reads CASSPRGTGFTTDTQYF. The CDR3 nucleotides read TGCGCCAGCAGCCCACGAGGGACAGGGTTCACCACAGATACGCAGTATTTT.